Sequencing of this T cell receptor beta chain was carried out in a study of CD8 T cells in ankylosing spondylitis. Study-wide points: Several of the motif variants were reported before in synovial fluid and blood from reactive arthritis. Reportedly, significant enrichment of disease-linked clones occurred in matched ankylosing spondylitis synovial fluid. A TCR beta motif made of fewer than 10 highly homologous variants seemed typical of ankylosing spondylitis blood.

Trimming took off 5 bases at V and 4 bases at J, with 15 bases between the two ends. The CDR3 consists of 14 residues. Germline values: CDR1 SGHRS, CDR2 YFSETQ. This clonotype has ten or more counts. No antigen is known for it. Quantitative 5'-RACE with molecular barcodes was used to make the TCR beta libraries. TCRdb processed the 5' RACE reads anew with MiXCR; each CDR3 protein has one entry. In the table there are around 130,000 distinct CDR3 sequences, approximately 14% of which are singletons. The rearrangement uses TRBV5-1 and TRBJ1-2; D is uncertain. This TCR came from a female donor with ankylosing spondylitis or in good health (not recorded which). The specimen was blood, either unsorted or a sorted T cell fraction (not recorded which). In DNA form, the CDR3 reads TGCGCCAGCAGTTCAGGTGAAGGTGTCTATGGCTACACCTTC. Amino acid sequence: CASSSGEGVYGYTF.